This T cell receptor beta chain was retrieved from a study of cytomegalovirus exposure and HLA in healthy donors. Amplification used 60 Vbeta primers and 13 Jbeta primers. Generated by immunoSEQ multiplex PCR, the TCRdb table keeps only in-frame clones and is missing some. The table lists roughly 200,000 clones, roughly 80% of them singletons. Germline V gene lookup returns CDR1 SGHTA and CDR2 FQGNSA. CDR3 length: 19 residues. Trimming stripped 2 bases from V and 2 bases from J, with 24 bases between. The sequenced sample consisted of PBMCs. The origin of this receptor is a woman younger than 35 in good health and CMV-seronegative. V usage is TRBV7-2 and J usage is TRBJ2-5, with D possibly matching TRBD2 (6 bases). The CDR3 coding sequence is TGTGCCAGCAGCTTAAGTCGGACGGCGGGACGACATACACAAGAGACCCAGTACTTC. Its protein is CASSLSRTAGRHTQETQYF. Variable domain in full (rest from reference TRBV7-2 and TRBJ2-5): GAGVSQSPSNKVTEKGKDVELRCDPISGHTALYWYRQSLGQGLEFLIYFQGNSAPDKSGLPSDRFSAERTGGSVSTLTIQRTQQEDSAVYLCASSLSRTAGRHTQETQYFGPGTRLLVL.